This TCR beta chain was sequenced during a study of T cells in women clearing cervical HPV infection. Study in general: Only a few women had HLA typing results available.

Repertoires were generated with immunoSEQ multiplex PCR, while TCRdb's copy carries only in-frame clones and drops some. This listing includes approximately 31,000 clones. The CDR3 has 12 residues. V shed 4 bases and J 7 bases; nucleotides not matched to a gene: 3. Per germline, CDR1 SGHRS and CDR2 YFSETQ. As concerns this clone: With the read ending 3 residues before the CDR3 end, the germline J gene is used to fill in that end.

This receptor was identified in a woman between 18 and 70 years old with a cervical HPV16 infection that either progressed to CIN3+ or cleared (not recorded which). This chain joins TRBV5-1 and TRBJ2-3; TRBD2 matches at 7 bases. The sequenced material came from blood buffy coat. The CDR3 DNA, read in part, is TGCGCCAGCAGCGGGGGGGTAAATACG. Translating gives CASSGGVNT. The full-length CDR3 reads as CASSGGVNTQYF.